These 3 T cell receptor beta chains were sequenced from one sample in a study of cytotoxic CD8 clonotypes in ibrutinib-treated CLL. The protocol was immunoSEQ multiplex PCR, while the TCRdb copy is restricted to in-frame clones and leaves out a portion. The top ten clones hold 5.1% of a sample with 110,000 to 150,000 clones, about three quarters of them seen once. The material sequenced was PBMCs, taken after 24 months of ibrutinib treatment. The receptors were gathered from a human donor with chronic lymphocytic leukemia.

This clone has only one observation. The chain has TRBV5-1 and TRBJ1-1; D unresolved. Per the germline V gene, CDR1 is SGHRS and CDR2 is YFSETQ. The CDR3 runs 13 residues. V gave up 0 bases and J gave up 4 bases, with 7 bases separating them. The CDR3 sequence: CASSLALPTEAFF. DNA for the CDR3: TGCGCCAGCAGCTTGGCCCTCCCCACTGAAGCTTTCTTT. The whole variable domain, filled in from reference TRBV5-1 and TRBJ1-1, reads KAGVTQTPRYLIKTRGQQVTLSCSPISGHRSVSWYQQTPGQGLQFLFEYFSETQRNKGNFPGRFSGRQFSNSRSEMNVSTLELGDSALYLCASSLALPTEAFFGQGTRLTVV.

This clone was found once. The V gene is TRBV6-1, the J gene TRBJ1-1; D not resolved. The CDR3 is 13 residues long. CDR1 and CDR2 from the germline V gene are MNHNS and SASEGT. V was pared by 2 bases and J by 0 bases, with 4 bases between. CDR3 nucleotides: TGTGCCAGCAGTGAACAGTTGAACACTGAAGCTTTCTTT. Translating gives CASSEQLNTEAFF.

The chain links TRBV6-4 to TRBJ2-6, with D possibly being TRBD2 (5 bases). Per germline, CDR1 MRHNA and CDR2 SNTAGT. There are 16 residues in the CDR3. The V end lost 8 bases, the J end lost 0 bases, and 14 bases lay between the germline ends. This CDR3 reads CASQARAGSGANVLTF. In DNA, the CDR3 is TGTGCCAGCCAGGCGCGGGCGGGCTCTGGGGCCAACGTCCTGACTTTC.